The clone carrying this T cell receptor (beta chain) was counted only a few times. Its antigen is undetermined. A second PCR, run for roughly 7 to 12 cycles, used a sample-barcoded 5' primer plus a J-beta primer mix. Every sample returned 2.5 million or more CDR3-containing paired-end reads. MiXCR, run by TCRdb on the 5' RACE reads, gives a single entry per CDR3 protein. The table shows around 800,000 distinct CDR3 sequences, with 40% to 50% occurring only once. V dropped 1 base and J dropped 3; count of bases not matched to a gene: 8. This CDR3 is 15 amino acids long. CDR1 and CDR2 from the germline V gene are DFQATT and SNEGSKA (reference sequence). This sample was included in a study of blood T cells in healthy people across ages. The study, taken as a whole, reports: Any conclusive comparison of naive versus antigen-experienced cells was prevented by using unsorted PBMCs.

This receptor was taken from a man aged 55 to 70 in good health. The V and J genes are TRBV20-1 and TRBJ2-5; 7 bases agree with TRBD2. The sample taken for sequencing was blood. CDR3 sequence: CSARGQAGNKETQYF. The CDR3 DNA reads as TGCAGTGCTAGAGGACAAGCGGGAAATAAAGAGACCCAGTACTTC.